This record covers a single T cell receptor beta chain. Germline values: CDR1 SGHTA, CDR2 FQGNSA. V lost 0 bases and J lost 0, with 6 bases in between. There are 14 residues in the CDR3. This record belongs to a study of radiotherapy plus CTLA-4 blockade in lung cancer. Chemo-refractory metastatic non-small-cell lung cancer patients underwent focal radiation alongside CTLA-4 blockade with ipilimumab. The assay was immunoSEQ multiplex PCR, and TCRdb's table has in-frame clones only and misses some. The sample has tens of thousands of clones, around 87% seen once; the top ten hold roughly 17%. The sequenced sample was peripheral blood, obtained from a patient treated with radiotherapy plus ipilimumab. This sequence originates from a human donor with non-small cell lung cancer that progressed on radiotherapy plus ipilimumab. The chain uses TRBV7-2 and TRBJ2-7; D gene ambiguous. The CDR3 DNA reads TGTGCCAGCAGCTTAGCGACGGGCTCCTACGAGCAGTACTTC. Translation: CASSLATGSYEQYF.